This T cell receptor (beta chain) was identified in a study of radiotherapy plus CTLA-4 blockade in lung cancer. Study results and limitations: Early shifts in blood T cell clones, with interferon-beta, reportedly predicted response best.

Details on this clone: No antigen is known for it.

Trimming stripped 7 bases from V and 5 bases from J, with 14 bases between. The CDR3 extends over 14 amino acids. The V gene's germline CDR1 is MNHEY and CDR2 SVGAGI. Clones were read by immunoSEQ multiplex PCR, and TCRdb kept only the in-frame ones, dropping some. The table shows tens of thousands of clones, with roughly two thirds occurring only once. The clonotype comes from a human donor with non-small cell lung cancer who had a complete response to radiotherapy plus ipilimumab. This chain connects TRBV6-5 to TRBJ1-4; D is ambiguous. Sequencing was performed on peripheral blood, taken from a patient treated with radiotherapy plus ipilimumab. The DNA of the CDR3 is TGTGCCAGCATGAGCGTGGGGAGGAATGAAAAACTGTTTTTT. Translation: CASMSVGRNEKLFF.